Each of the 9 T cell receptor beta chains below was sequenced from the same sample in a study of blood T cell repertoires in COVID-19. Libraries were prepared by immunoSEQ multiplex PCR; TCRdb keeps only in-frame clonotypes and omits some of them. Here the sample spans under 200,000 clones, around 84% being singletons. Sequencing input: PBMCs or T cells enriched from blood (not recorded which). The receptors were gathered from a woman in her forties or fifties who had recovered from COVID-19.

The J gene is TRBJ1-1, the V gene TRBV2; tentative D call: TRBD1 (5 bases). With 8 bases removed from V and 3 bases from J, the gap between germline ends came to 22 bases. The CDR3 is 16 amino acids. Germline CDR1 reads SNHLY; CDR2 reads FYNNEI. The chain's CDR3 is CASRTTLTVSHTEAFF. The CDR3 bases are TGTGCCAGCCGAACCACCTTGACAGTCAGCCACACTGAAGCTTTCTTT.

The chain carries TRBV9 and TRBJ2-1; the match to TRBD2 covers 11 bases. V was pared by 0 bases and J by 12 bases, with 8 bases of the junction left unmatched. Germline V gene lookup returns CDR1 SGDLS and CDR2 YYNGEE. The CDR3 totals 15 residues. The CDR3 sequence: CASSVAWIAGGGQFF. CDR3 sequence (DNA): TGTGCCAGCAGCGTAGCTTGGATAGCGGGAGGGGGGCAGTTCTTC.

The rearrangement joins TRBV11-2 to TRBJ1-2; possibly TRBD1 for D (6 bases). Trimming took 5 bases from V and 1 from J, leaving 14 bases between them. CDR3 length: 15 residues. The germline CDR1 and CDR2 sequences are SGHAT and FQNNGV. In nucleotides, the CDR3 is TGTGCCAGCAGCCCCGCCGACAGGCATAACTATGGCTACACCTTC. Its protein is CASSPADRHNYGYTF.

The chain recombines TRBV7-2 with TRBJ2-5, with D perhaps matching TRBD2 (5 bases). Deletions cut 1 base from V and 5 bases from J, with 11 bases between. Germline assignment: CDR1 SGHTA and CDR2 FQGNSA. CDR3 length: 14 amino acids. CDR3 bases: TGTGCCAGCAGCTTAGGCGGGTGGGTGGAGACCCAGTACTTC. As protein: CASSLGGWVETQYF. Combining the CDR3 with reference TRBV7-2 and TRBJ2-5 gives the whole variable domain GAGVSQSPSNKVTEKGKDVELRCDPISGHTALYWYRQSLGQGLEFLIYFQGNSAPDKSGLPSDRFSAERTGGSVSTLTIQRTQQEDSAVYLCASSLGGWVETQYFGPGTRLLVL.

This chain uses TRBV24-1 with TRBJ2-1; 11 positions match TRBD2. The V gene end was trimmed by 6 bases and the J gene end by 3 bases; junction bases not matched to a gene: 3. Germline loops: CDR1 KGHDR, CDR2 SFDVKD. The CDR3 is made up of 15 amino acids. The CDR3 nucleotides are TGTGCCACCAGTAGAGGGACTAGCGGCTACAATGAGCAGTTCTTC. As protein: CATSRGTSGYNEQFF.

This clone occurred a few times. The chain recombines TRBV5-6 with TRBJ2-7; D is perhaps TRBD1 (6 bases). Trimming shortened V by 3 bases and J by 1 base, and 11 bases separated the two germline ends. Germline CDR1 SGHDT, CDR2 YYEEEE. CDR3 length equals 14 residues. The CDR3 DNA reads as TGTGCCAGCAGCTCGACAGGAGAATCCTACGAGCAGTACTTC. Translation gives CASSSTGESYEQYF.

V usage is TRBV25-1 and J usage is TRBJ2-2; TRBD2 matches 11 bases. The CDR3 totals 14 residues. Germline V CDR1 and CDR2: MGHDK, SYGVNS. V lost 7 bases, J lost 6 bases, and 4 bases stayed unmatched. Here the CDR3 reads CASKLAGGAGELFF. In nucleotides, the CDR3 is TGTGCCAGCAAGCTAGCGGGAGGTGCCGGGGAGCTGTTTTTT.

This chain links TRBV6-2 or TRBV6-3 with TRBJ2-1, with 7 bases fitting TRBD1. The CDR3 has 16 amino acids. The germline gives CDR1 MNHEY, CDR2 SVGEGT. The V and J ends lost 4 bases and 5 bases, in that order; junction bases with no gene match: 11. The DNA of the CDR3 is TGTGCCAGCAGTTGGTTGAAGGGGGCGATCGACAATGAGCAGTTCTTC. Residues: CASSWLKGAIDNEQFF.

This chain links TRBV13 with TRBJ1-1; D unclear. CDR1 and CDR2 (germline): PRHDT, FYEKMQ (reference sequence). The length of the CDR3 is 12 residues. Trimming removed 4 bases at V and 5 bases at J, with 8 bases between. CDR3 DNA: TGTGCCAGCAGCTCCTATCGAACTGAAGCTTTCTTT. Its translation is CASSSYRTEAFF. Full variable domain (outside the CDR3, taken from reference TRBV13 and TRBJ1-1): AAGVIQSPRHLIKEKRETATLKCYPIPRHDTVYWYQQGPGQDPQFLISFYEKMQSDKGSIPDRFSAQQFSDYHSELNMSSLELGDSALYFCASSSYRTEAFFGQGTRLTVV.